The T cell receptor (beta chain) under discussion was sequenced for a study of cytomegalovirus exposure and HLA in healthy donors. Primers for the PCR totalled 60 Vbeta and 13 Jbeta. The table came from immunoSEQ multiplex PCR; TCRdb's copy has only in-frame clones and leaves some out. This sample has a few hundred thousand clones; about 83% occur once, and the top ten carry 15% to 19%. Turning to this clone: As yet, its antigen is unknown.

General study findings and limits: The presence/absence work took it that sequencing depth was about the same across donors. Cytomegalovirus-associated status was assigned to about 170 TCR beta chains. Confirmation was obtained in vitro that a few CMV-associated chains are specific for CMV antigens. Trimming of TCR beta V- and J-genes showed a link, identified in a later analysis, to a missense DCLRE1C variant.

Germline V gene lookup returns CDR1 SGHNT and CDR2 YYREEE (reference sequence). The CDR3 has 12 residues. Trimming removed 2 bases from V and 8 bases from J, with 7 bases in between. The receptor's source is a man aged 35-49 years in good health and CMV-seronegative. The sample comprised PBMCs. The gene calls are TRBV5-4 and TRBJ1-4, with TRBD1 as a possible D gene (5 bases). CDR3 DNA sequence: TGTGCCAGCAGCTTTGGGGGGGAAAAACTGTTTTTT. Translated, it gives CASSFGGEKLFF. Full variable domain (outside the CDR3, taken from reference TRBV5-4 and TRBJ1-4): ETGVTQSPTHLIKTRGQQVTLRCSSQSGHNTVSWYQQALGQGPQFIFQYYREEENGRGNFPPRFSGLQFPNYSSELNVNALELDDSALYLCASSFGGEKLFFGSGTQLSVL.